One sample yielded the 24 T cell receptor beta chains listed below, sequenced in a study of T-cell reconstitution after alpha-beta-depleted transplantation in children. It was with unique molecular identifiers that the TCRbeta library was prepared. TCRdb analysed the PCR reads with MiXCR anew, one entry per CDR3 protein. The sample includes 95,000 to 150,000 distinct CDR3 sequences, 20% to 25% of them seen just once. Material: PBMCs, mostly from graft donor cells, obtained 180 days after TCRalphabeta/CD19-depleted stem cell transplant. The receptors shown here come from a male patient aged 2 to 10 who had a stem cell transplant for chronic granulomatous disease, so the T cells may come from the graft donor.

V is TRBV11-2 and J is TRBJ1-2; D is unresolved. V was cut by 0 bases and J by 6 bases, with 8 bases left in between. Germline V gene data show CDR1 as SGHAT and CDR2 as FQNNGV. This CDR3 has 13 amino acids. The chain's CDR3 is CASSLEGINGYTF. In DNA, the CDR3 is TGTGCCAGCAGCTTAGAAGGGATAAATGGCTACACCTTC.

This clonotype was seen ten or more times. The chain uses TRBV20-1 and TRBJ2-5; a possible D gene is TRBD2 (6 bases). This CDR3 spans 13 amino acids. Germline V CDR1 and CDR2: DFQATT, SNEGSKA (reference sequence). V gave up 6 bases and J gave up 5 bases, with 16 bases separating them. The CDR3 reads CSAVVGGKETQYF. Written as DNA, the CDR3 is TGCAGTGCCGTCGTCGGGGGTAAGGAGACCCAGTACTTC.

This clonotype was picked up many times. The chain employs TRBV3-1 and TRBJ2-1, with 8 bases fitting TRBD2. The V gene's germline CDR1 is LGHDT and CDR2 YNNKEL (reference sequence). This CDR3 has 16 amino acids. V was clipped by 3 bases and J by 1 base; unmatched bases: 5. The CDR3 bases are TGTGCCAGCAGCCAGTTTAGCGGGGTTTCCTACAATGAGCAGTTCTTC. Protein sequence: CASSQFSGVSYNEQFF.

This clonotype has ten or more counts. The V and J genes are TRBV20-1 and TRBJ2-7, with 9 nucleotides matching TRBD1. The CDR3 sequence is 14 residues long. The V gene end was trimmed by 6 bases and the J gene end by 0 bases; junction bases not matched to a gene: 6. Germline CDR1 DFQATT, CDR2 SNEGSKA (reference sequence). CDR3 loop: CSAQTGGSSYEQYF. CDR3 nucleotide sequence: TGCAGTGCCCAGACAGGGGGAAGCTCCTACGAGCAGTACTTC.

This clonotype was seen once. The V gene is TRBV5-1, the J gene TRBJ2-2; no firm D call. The V end lost 0 bases, the J end lost 0 bases, and 9 bases lay between the germline ends. The CDR3 has 16 amino acids. CDR1 and CDR2 from the germline V gene are SGHRS and YFSETQ. The CDR3 loop is CASSLVVRTNTGELFF. The CDR3 DNA is TGCGCCAGCAGCTTGGTTGTTAGAACGAACACCGGGGAGCTGTTTTTT.

The chain combines TRBV5-1 with TRBJ2-1; 15 bases map to TRBD2. CDR3 length: 16 amino acids. Losses at the gene ends were 0 bases for V and 14 bases for J; bases not matched to a gene: 9. Germline assignment: CDR1 SGHRS and CDR2 YFSETQ. The CDR3 sequence: CASSLVGLAGGIGEFF. In nucleotides, the CDR3 is TGCGCCAGCAGCTTGGTGGGACTAGCGGGAGGAATAGGGGAGTTCTTC.

This clonotype has just a few counts. This chain links TRBV20-1 with TRBJ2-2, with TRBD2 matching over 7 bases. The CDR3 contains 16 residues. J lost 0 bases, V lost 1 base, and 5 bases had no gene match. Germline CDR1 reads DFQATT; CDR2 reads SNEGSKA (reference sequence). The CDR3 DNA reads as TGCAGTGCTAGAGTTGCCAGCGGGACGAACACCGGGGAGCTGTTTTTT. Translating it yields CSARVASGTNTGELFF.

This clonotype was detected only a few times. This sequence joins TRBV9 and TRBJ2-7; no definite D call. CDR1 is SGDLS and CDR2 is YYNGEE in the germline V gene. Trimming left V 0 bases short and J 0 bases short, with 7 bases between. The CDR3 totals 14 residues. Here the CDR3 DNA reads TGTGCCAGCAGCGTAGTCGTGACCTCCTACGAGCAGTACTTC. This codes for CASSVVVTSYEQYF.

This clonotype was seen a few times. The chain is built from TRBV7-2 and TRBJ1-5; possibly TRBD1 for D (5 bases). The V end was cut by 0 bases, the J end by 3 bases, with 12 bases between. The CDR3 is made up of 16 amino acids. CDR1 is SGHTA, CDR2 FQGNSA, per germline. CDR3 bases: TGTGCCAGCAGCTTAGCCCTCGGACACTCCAATCAGCCCCAGCATTTT. Translated, it gives CASSLALGHSNQPQHF.

The sample holds a few counts of this clonotype. The V call is TRBV20-1, the J call TRBJ2-3, with TRBD2 as a possible D gene (6 bases). The germline V gene encodes CDR1 DFQATT and CDR2 SNEGSKA (reference sequence). V lost 0 bases and J 3 bases, leaving 13 bases between the germline ends. This CDR3 is built from 15 residues. In nucleotides, the CDR3 is TGCAGTGCTAGAGATCCAGGCGGGACTACAGATACGCAGTATTTT. Translation: CSARDPGGTTDTQYF.

This clonotype has a handful of counts. V is TRBV24-1 and J is TRBJ2-1; perhaps D is TRBD1 or TRBD2 (6 bases each). Germline CDR1 is KGHDR and CDR2 is SFDVKD. Trimming cost V 6 bases and J 6 bases, with 17 bases left between them. The CDR3 contains 15 residues. The CDR3 DNA follows: TGTGCCACCAGTCCGCCCCGGGGGCGGAGCAATGAGCAGTTCTTC. It translates to CATSPPRGRSNEQFF.

The chain employs TRBV15 and TRBJ2-7; no definite D call. Deletions cut 4 bases from V and 5 bases from J, with 9 bases between. This CDR3 is built from 12 residues. Germline lookup yields CDR1 LNHNV and CDR2 YYDKDF (reference sequence). The CDR3 DNA reads as TGTGCCACCAGCACGTTCGACAACGAGCAGTACTTC. Its translation is CATSTFDNEQYF.

CDR3 sequence (DNA): TGTGCCAGCAGTGGTAGGGGGCGTAGGGATGAAAAACTGTTTTTT. This encodes CASSGRGRRDEKLFF. This rearrangement joins TRBV12-3 or TRBV12-4 to TRBJ1-4; TRBD1 agrees at 7 bases. V was clipped by 5 bases and J by 6 bases; unmatched bases: 9. There are 15 residues in the CDR3.

This clonotype has at least ten counts. The CDR3 DNA reads as TGCAGTGCTAGACGGCTAGCGGGAAATGAGCAGTTCTTC. Translated: CSARRLAGNEQFF. The chain carries TRBV20-1 and TRBJ2-1; 9 nucleotides align to TRBD2. Per germline, CDR1 DFQATT and CDR2 SNEGSKA (reference sequence). V gave up 2 bases and J gave up 7 bases; unmatched junction bases: 3. This CDR3 comprises 13 residues.

The gene calls are TRBV20-1 and TRBJ2-2; 8 bases map to TRBD1. Germline values: CDR1 DFQATT, CDR2 SNEGSKA (reference sequence). There are 15 residues in the CDR3. Trimming at V came to 6 bases and at J to 4 bases, leaving 10 bases not matched to a gene. The CDR3 nucleotides read TGCAGTGCCACACAGGTGACAGGGGCCACCGGGGAGCTGTTTTTT. It specifies CSATQVTGATGELFF.

The chain couples TRBV5-1 to TRBJ2-5; 10 nucleotides align to TRBD2. Trimming took 0 bases from V and 2 from J; bases not matched to a gene: 4. Germline CDR1 reads SGHRS; CDR2 reads YFSETQ. The CDR3 covers 16 residues. CDR3 region: CASSLGPSGGQETQYF. The CDR3 DNA reads as TGCGCCAGCAGCTTGGGCCCTAGCGGGGGTCAAGAGACCCAGTACTTC.

This clonotype was found a few times. The chain employs TRBV20-1 and TRBJ2-5; D is uncertain. V gave up 1 base and J gave up 1 base, with 13 bases separating them. Germline lookup yields CDR1 DFQATT and CDR2 SNEGSKA (reference sequence). The CDR3 is 15 amino acids. The CDR3, as DNA: TGCAGTGCTAGAGCCCGCCCATTCCCCCAAGAGACCCAGTACTTC. Translation gives CSARARPFPQETQYF.

The V and J genes are TRBV20-1 and TRBJ1-2; 8 bases line up with TRBD1. Germline lookup yields CDR1 DFQATT and CDR2 SNEGSKA (reference sequence). V lost 5 bases to trimming and J lost 8 bases; unmatched junction nucleotides: 10. This CDR3 spans 13 amino acids. CDR3 amino acids: CSARETGGEGYTF. The CDR3 DNA follows: TGCAGTGCTCGTGAAACAGGGGGTGAGGGCTACACCTTC.

At least ten counts were recorded for this clonotype. The chain recombines TRBV5-6 with TRBJ2-5; D possibly corresponds to TRBD1 (5 bases). Trimming removed 7 bases at V and 5 bases at J, with 15 bases between. This CDR3 comprises 13 residues. Looked up from germline, CDR1 is SGHDT and CDR2 is YYEEEE. The chain's CDR3 is CASRGQTWETQYF. The CDR3 DNA reads TGTGCCAGCCGAGGACAAACATGGGAGACCCAGTACTTC.

CDR3 sequence reads: CASSSGLGATTGELFF. The CDR3 DNA sequence: TGTGCCAGCAGTTCAGGTCTGGGGGCGACCACCGGGGAGCTGTTTTTT. The chain joins TRBV6-5 to TRBJ2-2; a weak D match, TRBD1 (6 bases). CDR3 size: 16 residues. Germline assignment: CDR1 MNHEY and CDR2 SVGAGI. V was trimmed by 4 bases and J by 4 bases, leaving 16 bases between them.

The chain recombines TRBV7-2 with TRBJ2-1, with TRBD1 identical over 7 bases. The CDR3 is 15 amino acids. J lost 3 bases, V lost 6 bases, and 8 bases had no gene match. CDR1 SGHTA and CDR2 FQGNSA come from the germline V gene. CDR3 protein: CASRPTGALYNEQFF. CDR3 DNA: TGTGCCAGCAGGCCAACAGGGGCCCTCTACAATGAGCAGTTCTTC.

This clonotype was observed a handful of times. The chain is built from TRBV5-1 and TRBJ2-1, with a possible D match to TRBD2 (6 bases). Germline V gives CDR1 SGHRS, CDR2 YFSETQ. This CDR3 has 13 amino acids. Deletions cut 0 bases from V and 15 bases from J, with 16 bases between. The CDR3 here is CASSLEWSAGRFF. The CDR3 DNA sequence: TGCGCCAGCAGCTTGGAATGGTCCGCGGGACGGTTCTTC.

The J gene is TRBJ1-2, the V gene TRBV5-5; D unresolved. The CDR3 runs 14 residues. V lost 3 bases to trimming and J lost 6 bases, with 15 bases between them. Germline assignment: CDR1 SGHKS and CDR2 YYEKEE (reference sequence). The CDR3 region is CASSSPGPLHGYTF. CDR3 DNA: TGTGCCAGCAGCTCCCCCGGACCTCTACATGGCTACACCTTC.

There are many counts of this clonotype. The gene calls are TRBV5-5 and TRBJ2-3; no clear D. The CDR3 has 12 amino acids. V was trimmed by 7 bases and J by 3 bases, leaving 9 bases between them. The germline gives CDR1 SGHKS, CDR2 YYEKEE (reference sequence). The CDR3 bases are TGTGCCAGCGGCCGGATGACAGATACGCAGTATTTT. Its translation: CASGRMTDTQYF.